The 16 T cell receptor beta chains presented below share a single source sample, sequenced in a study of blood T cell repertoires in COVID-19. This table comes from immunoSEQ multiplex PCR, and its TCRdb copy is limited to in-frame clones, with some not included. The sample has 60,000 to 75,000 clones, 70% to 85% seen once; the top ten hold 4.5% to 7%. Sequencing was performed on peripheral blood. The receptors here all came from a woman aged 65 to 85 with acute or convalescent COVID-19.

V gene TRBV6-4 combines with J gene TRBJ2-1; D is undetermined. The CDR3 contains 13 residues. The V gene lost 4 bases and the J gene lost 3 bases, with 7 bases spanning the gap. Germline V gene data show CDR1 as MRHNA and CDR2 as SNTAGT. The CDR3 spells CASSGLVYNEQFF. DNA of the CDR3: TGTGCCAGCAGTGGGTTAGTCTACAATGAGCAGTTCTTC.

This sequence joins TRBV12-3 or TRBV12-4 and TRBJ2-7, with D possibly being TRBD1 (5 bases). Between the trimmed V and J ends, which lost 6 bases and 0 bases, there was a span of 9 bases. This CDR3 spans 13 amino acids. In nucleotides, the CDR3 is TGTGCCAGCAGCATGACAGACTCCTACGAGCAGTACTTC. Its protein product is CASSMTDSYEQYF.

The CDR3 DNA reads as TGTGCCAGCAGTTTAGCGGGGGGGTATAGGAATGAGCAGTTCTTC. Protein sequence: CASSLAGGYRNEQFF. The chain employs TRBV27 and TRBJ2-1; 9 nucleotides agree with TRBD2. J gave up 7 bases and V 2 bases, and 6 bases lay outside the gene matches. Germline V CDR1 and CDR2: MNHEY, SMNVEV (reference sequence). CDR3 length equals 15 residues.

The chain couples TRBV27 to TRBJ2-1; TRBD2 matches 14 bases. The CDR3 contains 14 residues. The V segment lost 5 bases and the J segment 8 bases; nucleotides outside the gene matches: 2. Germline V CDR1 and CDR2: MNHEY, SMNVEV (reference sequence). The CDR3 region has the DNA TGTGCCAGCAGTGCGGGACTAGCGGGAGATGAGCAGTTCTTC. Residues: CASSAGLAGDEQFF.

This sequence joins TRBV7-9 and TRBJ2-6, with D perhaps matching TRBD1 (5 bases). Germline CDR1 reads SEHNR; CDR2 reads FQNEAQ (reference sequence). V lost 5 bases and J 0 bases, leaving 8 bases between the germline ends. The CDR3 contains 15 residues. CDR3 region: CASSRQSSGANVLTF. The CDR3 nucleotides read TGTGCCAGCAGCCGACAGAGCTCTGGGGCCAACGTCCTGACTTTC.

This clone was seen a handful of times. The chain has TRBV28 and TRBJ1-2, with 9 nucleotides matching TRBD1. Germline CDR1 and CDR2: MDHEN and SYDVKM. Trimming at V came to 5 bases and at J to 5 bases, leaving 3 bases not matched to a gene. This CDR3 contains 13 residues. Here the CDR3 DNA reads TGTGCCAGCAGTGGGGGACAGGGTTATGGCTACACCTTC. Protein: CASSGGQGYGYTF.

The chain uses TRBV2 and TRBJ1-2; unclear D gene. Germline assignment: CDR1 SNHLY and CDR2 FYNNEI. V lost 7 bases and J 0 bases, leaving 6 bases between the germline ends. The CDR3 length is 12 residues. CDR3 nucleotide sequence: TGTGCCAGCAATGTAGCTAACTATGGCTACACCTTC. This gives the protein CASNVANYGYTF.

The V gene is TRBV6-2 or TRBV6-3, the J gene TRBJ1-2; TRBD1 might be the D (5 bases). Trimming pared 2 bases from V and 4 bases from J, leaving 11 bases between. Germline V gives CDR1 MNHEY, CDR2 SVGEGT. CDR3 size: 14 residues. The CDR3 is CASSYAGPVYGYTF. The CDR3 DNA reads TGTGCCAGCAGTTACGCAGGGCCGGTCTATGGCTACACCTTC.

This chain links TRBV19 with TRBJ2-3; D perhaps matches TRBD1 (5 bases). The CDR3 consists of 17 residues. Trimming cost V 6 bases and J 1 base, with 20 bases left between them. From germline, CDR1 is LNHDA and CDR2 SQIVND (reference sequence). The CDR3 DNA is TGTGCCAGTAGCCCACGTCCGTCCTACAGGCGCACAGATACGCAGTATTTT. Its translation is CASSPRPSYRRTDTQYF.

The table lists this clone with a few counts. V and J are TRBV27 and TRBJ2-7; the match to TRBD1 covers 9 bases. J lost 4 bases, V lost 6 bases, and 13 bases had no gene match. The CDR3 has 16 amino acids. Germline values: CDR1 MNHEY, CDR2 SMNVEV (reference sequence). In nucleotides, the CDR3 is TGTGCCAGCAGCCCTAGTGCCGGGACAGGGACTTACGAGCAGTACTTC. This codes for CASSPSAGTGTYEQYF.

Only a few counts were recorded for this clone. CDR3 coding DNA: TGTGCCAGCAGCCCCGGGGACAGGGGCCCCGAGCAGTACTTC. The encoded protein is CASSPGDRGPEQYF. The chain joins TRBV5-4 to TRBJ2-7, with 10 positions matching TRBD1. This CDR3 comprises 14 residues. Germline CDR1 and CDR2: SGHNT and YYREEE (reference sequence). Trimming removed 4 bases from V and 6 bases from J; junction bases left unmatched: 7. Together with reference TRBV5-4 and TRBJ2-7, the CDR3 gives the full variable domain: ETGVTQSPTHLIKTRGQQVTLRCSSQSGHNTVSWYQQALGQGPQFIFQYYREEENGRGNFPPRFSGLQFPNYSSELNVNALELDDSALYLCASSPGDRGPEQYFGPGTRLTVT.

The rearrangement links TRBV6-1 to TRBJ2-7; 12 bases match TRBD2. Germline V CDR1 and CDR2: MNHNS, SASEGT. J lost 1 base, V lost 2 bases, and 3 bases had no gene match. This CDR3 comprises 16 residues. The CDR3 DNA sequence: TGTGCCAGCAGTGAACTTGGACTAGCGGGGTCCTACGAGCAGTACTTC. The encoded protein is CASSELGLAGSYEQYF.

The CDR3 DNA follows: TGCGCCAGCAGCCTCGCGGGGACCCAGTACTTC. Protein: CASSLAGTQYF. This chain connects TRBV4-1 to TRBJ2-5, with D possibly TRBD2 on 5 matching bases. Germline V CDR1 and CDR2: MGHRA, YSYEKL. The CDR3 covers 11 residues. V was clipped by 4 bases and J by 7 bases, with 7 bases between them.

CDR3 loop: CASSLWGTGGQYF. DNA for the CDR3: TGTGCCAGCAGTTTATGGGGGACAGGGGGCCAGTACTTC. The chain is built from TRBV28 and TRBJ2-7, with 12 bases lining up with TRBD1. The V gene end was trimmed by 0 bases and the J gene end by 10 bases; junction bases not matched to a gene: 1. The CDR3 has 13 residues. Per the germline V gene, CDR1 is MDHEN and CDR2 is SYDVKM.

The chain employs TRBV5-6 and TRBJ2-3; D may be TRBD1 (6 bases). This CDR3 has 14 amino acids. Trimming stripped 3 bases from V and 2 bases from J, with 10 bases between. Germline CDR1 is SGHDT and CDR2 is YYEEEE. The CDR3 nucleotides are TGTGCCAGCAGCTCGGACAGTTTCACAGATACGCAGTATTTT. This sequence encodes CASSSDSFTDTQYF.

The DNA of the CDR3 is TGTGCCAGTATTAAGACAGGGGGCGGATTCGGAAACACCATATATTTT. Its protein is CASIKTGGGFGNTIYF. The chain combines TRBV19 with TRBJ1-3; 10 nucleotides align to TRBD1. This CDR3 is 16 amino acids long. The V and J ends lost 7 bases and 4 bases, in that order; junction bases with no gene match: 10. Per germline, CDR1 LNHDA and CDR2 SQIVND (reference sequence).